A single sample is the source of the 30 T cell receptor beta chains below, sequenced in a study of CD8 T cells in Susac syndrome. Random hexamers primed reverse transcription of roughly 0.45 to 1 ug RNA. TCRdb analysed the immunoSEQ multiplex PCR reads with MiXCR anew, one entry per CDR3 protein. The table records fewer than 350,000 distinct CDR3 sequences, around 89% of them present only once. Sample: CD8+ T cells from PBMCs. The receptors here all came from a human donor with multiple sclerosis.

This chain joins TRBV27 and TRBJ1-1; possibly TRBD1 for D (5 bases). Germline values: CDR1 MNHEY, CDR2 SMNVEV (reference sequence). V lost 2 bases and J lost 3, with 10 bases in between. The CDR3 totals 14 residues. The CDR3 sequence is CASSLVGRYTEAFF. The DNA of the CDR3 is TGTGCCAGCAGTTTAGTGGGGCGTTACACTGAAGCTTTCTTT.

Here the CDR3 reads CASSLFWGAMDEQYF. In nucleotides, the CDR3 is TGTGCCAGCAGCTTGTTTTGGGGGGCGATGGACGAGCAGTACTTC. The chain is built from TRBV5-5 and TRBJ2-7, with D tentatively TRBD1 or TRBD2 (6 bases each). V dropped 1 base and J dropped 5 bases, with 16 bases sitting between them. CDR3 length equals 15 residues. CDR1 is SGHKS, CDR2 YYEKEE, per germline (reference sequence).

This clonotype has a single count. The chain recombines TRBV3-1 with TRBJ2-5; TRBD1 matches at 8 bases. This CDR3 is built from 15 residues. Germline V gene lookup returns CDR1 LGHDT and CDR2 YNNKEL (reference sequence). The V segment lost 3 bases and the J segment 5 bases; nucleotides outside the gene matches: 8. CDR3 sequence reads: CASSHGDRNSETQYF. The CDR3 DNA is TGTGCCAGCAGCCACGGGGACAGGAACTCGGAGACCCAGTACTTC.

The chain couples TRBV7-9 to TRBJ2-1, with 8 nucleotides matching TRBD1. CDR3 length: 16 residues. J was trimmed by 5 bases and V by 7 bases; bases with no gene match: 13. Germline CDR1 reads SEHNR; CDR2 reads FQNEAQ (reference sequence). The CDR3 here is CASTDKGQAVDNEQFF. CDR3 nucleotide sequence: TGTGCCAGCACCGATAAGGGACAGGCTGTAGACAATGAGCAGTTCTTC.

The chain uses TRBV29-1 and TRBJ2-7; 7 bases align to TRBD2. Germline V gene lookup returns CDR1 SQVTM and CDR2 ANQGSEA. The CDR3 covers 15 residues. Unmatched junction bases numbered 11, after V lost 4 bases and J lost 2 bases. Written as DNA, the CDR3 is TGCAGCGTTGGGGGTGGGGCTAGCGGAACCTACGAGCAGTACTTC. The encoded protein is CSVGGGASGTYEQYF.

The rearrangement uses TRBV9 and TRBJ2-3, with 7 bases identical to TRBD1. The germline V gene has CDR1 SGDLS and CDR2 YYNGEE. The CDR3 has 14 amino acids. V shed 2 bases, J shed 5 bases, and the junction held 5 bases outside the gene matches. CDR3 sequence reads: CASSVDRLVDTQYF. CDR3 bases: TGTGCCAGCAGCGTGGACAGGCTGGTAGATACGCAGTATTTT.

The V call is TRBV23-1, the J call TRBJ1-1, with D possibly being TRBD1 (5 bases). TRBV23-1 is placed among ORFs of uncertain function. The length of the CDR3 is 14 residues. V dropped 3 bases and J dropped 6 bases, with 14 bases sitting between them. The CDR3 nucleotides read TGCGCCAGCAGTCACAAGGACACCGGCGCTGAAGCTTTCTTT. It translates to CASSHKDTGAEAFF.

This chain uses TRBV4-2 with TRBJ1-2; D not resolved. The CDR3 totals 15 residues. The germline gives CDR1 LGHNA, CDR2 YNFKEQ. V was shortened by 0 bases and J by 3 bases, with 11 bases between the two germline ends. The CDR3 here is CASSQEANWDYGYTF. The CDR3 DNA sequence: TGTGCCAGCAGCCAAGAAGCCAACTGGGACTATGGCTACACCTTC.

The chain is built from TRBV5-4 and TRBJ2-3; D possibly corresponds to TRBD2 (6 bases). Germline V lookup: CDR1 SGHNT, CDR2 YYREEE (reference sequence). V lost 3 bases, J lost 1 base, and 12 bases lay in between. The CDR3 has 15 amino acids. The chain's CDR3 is CASSSRLARTDTQYF. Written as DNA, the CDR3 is TGTGCCAGCAGCTCCCGCCTAGCGCGCACAGATACGCAGTATTTT.

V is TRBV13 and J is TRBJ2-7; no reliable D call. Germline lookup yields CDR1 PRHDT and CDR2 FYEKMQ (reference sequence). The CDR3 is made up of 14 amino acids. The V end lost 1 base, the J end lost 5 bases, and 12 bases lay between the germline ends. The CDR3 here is CASSLAVVRHEQYF. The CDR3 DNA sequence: TGTGCCAGCAGCTTAGCGGTCGTGCGCCACGAGCAGTACTTC.

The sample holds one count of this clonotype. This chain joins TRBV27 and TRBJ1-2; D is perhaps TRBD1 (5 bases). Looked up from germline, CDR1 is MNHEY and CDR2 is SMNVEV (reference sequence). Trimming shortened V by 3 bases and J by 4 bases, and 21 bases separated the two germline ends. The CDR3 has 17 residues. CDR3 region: CASSFLPPGTSAYGYTF. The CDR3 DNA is TGTGCCAGCAGTTTTCTTCCCCCGGGGACCTCTGCCTATGGCTACACCTTC.

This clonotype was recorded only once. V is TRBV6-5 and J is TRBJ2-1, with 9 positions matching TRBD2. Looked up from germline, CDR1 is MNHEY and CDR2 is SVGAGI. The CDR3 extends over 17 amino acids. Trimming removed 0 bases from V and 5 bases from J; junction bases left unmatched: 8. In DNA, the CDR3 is TGTGCCAGCAGTTACTCGAGGGTGGTAGCGGGGGACAATGAGCAGTTCTTC. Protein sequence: CASSYSRVVAGDNEQFF.

This chain's CDR3 is CASSLELPEQYF. The CDR3 DNA reads as TGTGCCAGCAGCTTAGAGCTTCCCGAGCAGTACTTC. The chain employs TRBV7-9 and TRBJ2-7; no reliable D call. The CDR3 has 12 amino acids. Germline CDR1 reads SEHNR; CDR2 reads FQNEAQ (reference sequence). V shed 1 base and J shed 6 bases, with 7 bases lying between them.

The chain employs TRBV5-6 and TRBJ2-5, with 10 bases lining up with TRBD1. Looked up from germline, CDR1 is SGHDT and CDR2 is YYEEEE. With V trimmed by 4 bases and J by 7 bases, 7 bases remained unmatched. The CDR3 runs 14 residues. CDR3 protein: CASSARTGGRTQYF. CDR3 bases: TGTGCCAGCAGCGCCCGGACAGGGGGACGGACCCAGTACTTC.

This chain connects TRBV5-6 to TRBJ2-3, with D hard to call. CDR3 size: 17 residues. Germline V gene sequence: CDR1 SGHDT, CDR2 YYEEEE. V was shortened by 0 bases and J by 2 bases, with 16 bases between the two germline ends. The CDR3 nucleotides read TGTGCCAGCAGCTTGGGTTACGCTCCGCCCGTCACAGATACGCAGTATTTT. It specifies CASSLGYAPPVTDTQYF.

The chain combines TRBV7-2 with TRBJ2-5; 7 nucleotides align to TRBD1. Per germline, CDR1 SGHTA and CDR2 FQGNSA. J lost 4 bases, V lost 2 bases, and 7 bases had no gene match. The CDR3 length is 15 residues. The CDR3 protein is CASSLRQGGLETQYF. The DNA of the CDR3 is TGTGCCAGCAGCTTAAGACAGGGCGGTCTAGAGACCCAGTACTTC.

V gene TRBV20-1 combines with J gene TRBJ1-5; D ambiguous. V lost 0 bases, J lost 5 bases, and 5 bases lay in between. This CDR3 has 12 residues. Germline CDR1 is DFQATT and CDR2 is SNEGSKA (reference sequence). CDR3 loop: CSARDFDQPQHF. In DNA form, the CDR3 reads TGCAGTGCTAGAGACTTCGATCAGCCCCAGCATTTT.

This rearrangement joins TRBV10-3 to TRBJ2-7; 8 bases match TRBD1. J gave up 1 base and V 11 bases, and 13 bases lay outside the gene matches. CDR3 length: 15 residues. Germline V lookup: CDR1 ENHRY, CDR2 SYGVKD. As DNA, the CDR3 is TGTGCCGCCTCCGCGGAACAGGGGGGATCCTACGAGCAGTACTTC. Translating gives CAASAEQGGSYEQYF.

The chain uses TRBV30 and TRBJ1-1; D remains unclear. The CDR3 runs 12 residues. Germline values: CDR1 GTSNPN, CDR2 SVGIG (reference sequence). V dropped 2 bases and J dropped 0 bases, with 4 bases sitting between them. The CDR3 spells CAWSYMNTEAFF. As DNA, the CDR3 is TGTGCCTGGAGTTACATGAACACTGAAGCTTTCTTT.

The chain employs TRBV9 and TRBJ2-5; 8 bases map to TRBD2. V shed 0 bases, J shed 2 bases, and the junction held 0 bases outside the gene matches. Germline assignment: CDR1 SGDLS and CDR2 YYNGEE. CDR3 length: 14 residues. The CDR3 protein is CASSVERGQETQYF. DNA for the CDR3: TGTGCCAGCAGCGTAGAGCGGGGGCAAGAGACCCAGTACTTC.

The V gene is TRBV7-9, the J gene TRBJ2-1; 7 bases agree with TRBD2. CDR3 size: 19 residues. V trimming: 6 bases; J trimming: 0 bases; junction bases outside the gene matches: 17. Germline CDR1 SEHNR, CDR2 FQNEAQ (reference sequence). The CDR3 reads CASSSLSGGELSSYNEQFF. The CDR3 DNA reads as TGTGCCAGCAGTAGTCTTTCGGGGGGAGAGCTTAGCTCCTACAATGAGCAGTTCTTC.

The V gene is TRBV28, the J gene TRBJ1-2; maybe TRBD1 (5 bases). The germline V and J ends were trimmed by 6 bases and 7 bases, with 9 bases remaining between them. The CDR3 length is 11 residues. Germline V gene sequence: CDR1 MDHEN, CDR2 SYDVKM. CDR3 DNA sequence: TGTGCCAGCAGCGCCGGGGCTGGCTACACCTTC. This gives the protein CASSAGAGYTF.

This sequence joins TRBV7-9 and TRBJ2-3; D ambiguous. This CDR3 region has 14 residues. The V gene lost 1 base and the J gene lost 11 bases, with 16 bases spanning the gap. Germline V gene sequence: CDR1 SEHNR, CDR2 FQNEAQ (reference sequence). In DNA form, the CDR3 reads TGTGCCAGCAGCTTAGTAATCGGCCTCCCTTGGCAGTATTTT. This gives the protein CASSLVIGLPWQYF.

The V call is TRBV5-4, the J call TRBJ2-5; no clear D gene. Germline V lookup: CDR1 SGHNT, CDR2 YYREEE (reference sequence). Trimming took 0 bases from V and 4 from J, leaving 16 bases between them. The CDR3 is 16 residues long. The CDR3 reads CASSLGQFPLRETQYF. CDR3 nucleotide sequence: TGTGCCAGCAGCTTGGGGCAGTTCCCCTTGAGAGAGACCCAGTACTTC.

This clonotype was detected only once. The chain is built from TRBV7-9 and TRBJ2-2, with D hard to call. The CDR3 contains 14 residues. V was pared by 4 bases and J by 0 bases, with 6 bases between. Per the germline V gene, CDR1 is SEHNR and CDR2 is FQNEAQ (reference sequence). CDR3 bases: TGTGCCAGCAGCTCCACCGCGAACACCGGGGAGCTGTTTTTT. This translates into CASSSTANTGELFF. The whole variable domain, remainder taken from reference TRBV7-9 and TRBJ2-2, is DTGVSQNPRHKITKRGQNVTFRCDPISEHNRLYWYRQTLGQGPEFLTYFQNEAQLEKSRLLSDRFSAERPKGSFSTLEIQRTEQGDSAMYLCASSSTANTGELFFGEGSRLTVL.

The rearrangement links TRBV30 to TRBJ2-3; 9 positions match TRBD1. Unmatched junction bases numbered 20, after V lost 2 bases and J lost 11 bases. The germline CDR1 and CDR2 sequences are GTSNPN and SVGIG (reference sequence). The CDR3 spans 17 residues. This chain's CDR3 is CAWSTVPGQGTLFGQYF. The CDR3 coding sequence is TGTGCCTGGAGTACCGTCCCGGGACAGGGTACACTTTTTGGGCAGTATTTT.

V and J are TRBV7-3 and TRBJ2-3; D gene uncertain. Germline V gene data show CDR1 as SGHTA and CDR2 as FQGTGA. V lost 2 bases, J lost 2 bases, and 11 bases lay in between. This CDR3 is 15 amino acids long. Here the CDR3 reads CASSLFATTTDTQYF. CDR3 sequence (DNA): TGTGCCAGCAGCTTATTCGCGACAACCACAGATACGCAGTATTTT.

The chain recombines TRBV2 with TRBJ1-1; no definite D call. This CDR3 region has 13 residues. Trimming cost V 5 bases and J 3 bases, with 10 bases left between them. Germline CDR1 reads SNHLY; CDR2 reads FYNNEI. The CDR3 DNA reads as TGTGCCAGCAGTCCTCTCCTTCACACTGAAGCTTTCTTT. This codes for CASSPLLHTEAFF.

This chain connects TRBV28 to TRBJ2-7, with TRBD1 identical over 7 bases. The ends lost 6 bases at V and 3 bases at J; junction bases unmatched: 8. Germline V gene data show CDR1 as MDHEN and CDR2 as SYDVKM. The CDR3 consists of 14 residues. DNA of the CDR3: TGTGCCAGCAGAAACCGGACAGGCGTCTACGAGCAGTACTTC. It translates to CASRNRTGVYEQYF.

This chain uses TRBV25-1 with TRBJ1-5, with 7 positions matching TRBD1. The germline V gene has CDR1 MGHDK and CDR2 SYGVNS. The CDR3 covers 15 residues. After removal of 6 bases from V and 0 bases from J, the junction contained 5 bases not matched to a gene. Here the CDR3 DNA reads TGTGCCAGCAGCGGACAGGACTATAGCAATCAGCCCCAGCATTTT. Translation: CASSGQDYSNQPQHF.